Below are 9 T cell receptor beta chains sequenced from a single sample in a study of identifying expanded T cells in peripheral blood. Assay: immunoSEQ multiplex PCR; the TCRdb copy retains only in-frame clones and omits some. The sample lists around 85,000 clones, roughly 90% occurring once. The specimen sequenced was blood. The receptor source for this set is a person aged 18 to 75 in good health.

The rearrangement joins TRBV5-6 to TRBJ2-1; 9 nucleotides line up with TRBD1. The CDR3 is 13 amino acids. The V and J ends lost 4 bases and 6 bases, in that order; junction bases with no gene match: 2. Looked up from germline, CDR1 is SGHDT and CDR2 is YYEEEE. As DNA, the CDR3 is TGTGCCAGCAGCAGGGACAGGGCCAATGAGCAGTTCTTC. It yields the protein CASSRDRANEQFF.

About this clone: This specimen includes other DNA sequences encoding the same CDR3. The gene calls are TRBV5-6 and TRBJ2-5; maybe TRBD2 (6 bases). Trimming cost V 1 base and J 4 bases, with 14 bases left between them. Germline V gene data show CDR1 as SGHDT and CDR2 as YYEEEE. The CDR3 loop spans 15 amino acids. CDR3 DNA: TGTGCCAGCAGCTTGCCCACCGGGGGAGGAGAGACCCAGTACTTC. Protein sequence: CASSLPTGGGETQYF.

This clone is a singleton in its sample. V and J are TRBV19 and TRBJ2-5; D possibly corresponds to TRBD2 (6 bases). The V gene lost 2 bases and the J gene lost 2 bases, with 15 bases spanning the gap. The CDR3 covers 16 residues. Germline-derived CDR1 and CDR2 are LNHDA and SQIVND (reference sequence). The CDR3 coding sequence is TGTGCCAGTAGTATACGTCGGCGGGGAAGTCAAGAGACCCAGTACTTC. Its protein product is CASSIRRRGSQETQYF.

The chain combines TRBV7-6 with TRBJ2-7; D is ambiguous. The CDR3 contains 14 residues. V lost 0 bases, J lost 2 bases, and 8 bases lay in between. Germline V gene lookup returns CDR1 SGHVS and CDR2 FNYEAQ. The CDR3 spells CASSLAGTAYEQYF. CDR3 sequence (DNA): TGTGCCAGCAGCTTAGCGGGAACAGCCTACGAGCAGTACTTC.

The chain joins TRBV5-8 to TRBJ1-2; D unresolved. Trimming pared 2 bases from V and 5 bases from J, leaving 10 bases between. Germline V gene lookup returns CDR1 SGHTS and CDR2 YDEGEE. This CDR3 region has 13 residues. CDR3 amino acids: CASSFLQIYGYTF. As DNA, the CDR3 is TGTGCCAGCAGCTTCCTACAAATTTATGGCTACACCTTC.

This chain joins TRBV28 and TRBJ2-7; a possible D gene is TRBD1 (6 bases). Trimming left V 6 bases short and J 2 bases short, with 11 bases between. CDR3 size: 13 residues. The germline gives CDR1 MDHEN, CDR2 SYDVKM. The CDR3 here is CASRPYRAYEQYF. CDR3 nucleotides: TGTGCCAGCAGACCCTACAGGGCCTACGAGCAGTACTTC.

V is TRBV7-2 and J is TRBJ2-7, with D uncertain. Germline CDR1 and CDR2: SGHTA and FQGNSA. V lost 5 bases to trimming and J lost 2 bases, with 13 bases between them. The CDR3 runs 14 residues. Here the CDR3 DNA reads TGTGCCAGCAGCCAAGATCCTACCACCTACGAGCAGTACTTC. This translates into CASSQDPTTYEQYF.

CDR3 amino acids: CASSGPETQYF. CDR3 nucleotides: TGTGCCAGCTCGGGACCGGAGACCCAGTACTTC. This chain connects TRBV19 to TRBJ2-5; either TRBD1 or TRBD2 may fit D (5 bases each). This CDR3 has 11 amino acids. Trimming pared 9 bases from V and 5 bases from J, leaving 10 bases between. CDR1 is LNHDA, CDR2 SQIVND, per germline (reference sequence).

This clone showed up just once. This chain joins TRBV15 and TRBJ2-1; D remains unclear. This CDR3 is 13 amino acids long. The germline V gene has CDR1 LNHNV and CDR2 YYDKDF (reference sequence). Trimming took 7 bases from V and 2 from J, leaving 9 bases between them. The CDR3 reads CATTGGAYNEQFF. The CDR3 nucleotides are TGTGCCACCACGGGTGGGGCCTACAATGAGCAGTTCTTC.